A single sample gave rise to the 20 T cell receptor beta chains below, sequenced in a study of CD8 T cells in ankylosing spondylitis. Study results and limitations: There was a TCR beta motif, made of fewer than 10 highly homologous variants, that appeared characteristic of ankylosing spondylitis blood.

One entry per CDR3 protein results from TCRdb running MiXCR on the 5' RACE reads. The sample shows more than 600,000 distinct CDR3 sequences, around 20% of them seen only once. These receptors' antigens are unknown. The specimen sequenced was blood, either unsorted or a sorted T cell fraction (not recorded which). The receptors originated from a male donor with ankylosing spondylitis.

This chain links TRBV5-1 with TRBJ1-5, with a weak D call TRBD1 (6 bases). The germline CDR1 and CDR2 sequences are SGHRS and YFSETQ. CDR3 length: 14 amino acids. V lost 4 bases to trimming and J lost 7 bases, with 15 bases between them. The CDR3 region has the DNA TGCGCCAGCAGCGTTACAGGGATGGGGCAGCCCCAGCATTTT. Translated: CASSVTGMGQPQHF.

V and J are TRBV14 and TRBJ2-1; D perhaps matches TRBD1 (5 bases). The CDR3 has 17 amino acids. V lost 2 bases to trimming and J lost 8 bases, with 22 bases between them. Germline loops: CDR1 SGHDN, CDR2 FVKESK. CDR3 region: CASSQPGSVNWGDEQFF. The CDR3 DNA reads TGTGCCAGCAGCCAACCAGGATCCGTCAATTGGGGCGATGAGCAGTTCTTC.

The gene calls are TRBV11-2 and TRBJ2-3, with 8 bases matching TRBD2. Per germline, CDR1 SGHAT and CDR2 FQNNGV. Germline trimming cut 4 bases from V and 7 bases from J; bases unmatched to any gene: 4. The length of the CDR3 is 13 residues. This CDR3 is CASSSGLANTQYF. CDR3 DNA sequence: TGTGCCAGCAGCTCCGGACTAGCAAATACGCAGTATTTT.

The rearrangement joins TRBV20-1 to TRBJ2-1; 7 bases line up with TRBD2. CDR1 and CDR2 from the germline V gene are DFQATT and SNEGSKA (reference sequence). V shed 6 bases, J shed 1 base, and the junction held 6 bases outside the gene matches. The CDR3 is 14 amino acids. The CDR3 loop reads CSAKRGRSYNEQFF. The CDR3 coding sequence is TGCAGTGCGAAGCGGGGTCGTTCCTACAATGAGCAGTTCTTC.

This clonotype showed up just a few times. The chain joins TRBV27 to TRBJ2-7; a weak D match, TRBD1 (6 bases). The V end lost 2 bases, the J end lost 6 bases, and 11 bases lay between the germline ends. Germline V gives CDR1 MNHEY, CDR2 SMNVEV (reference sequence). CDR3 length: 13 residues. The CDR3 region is CASSLGGFGEQYF. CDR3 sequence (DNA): TGTGCCAGCAGTTTAGGGGGCTTTGGCGAGCAGTACTTC.

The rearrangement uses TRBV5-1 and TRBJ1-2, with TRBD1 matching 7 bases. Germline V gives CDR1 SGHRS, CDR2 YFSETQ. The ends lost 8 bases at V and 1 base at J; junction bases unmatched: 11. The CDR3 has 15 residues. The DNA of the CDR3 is TGCGCCAGTAGTACCGGGACAGAGTTTAACTATGGCTACACCTTC. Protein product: CASSTGTEFNYGYTF.

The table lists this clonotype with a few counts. The DNA for the CDR3 is TGTGCCACCAGCGAGGGGGGAAAATACGAGCAGTACTTC. This gives the protein CATSEGGKYEQYF. The V and J genes are TRBV24-1 and TRBJ2-7; D may correspond to TRBD1 or TRBD2 (6 bases each). Trimming removed 7 bases from V and 4 bases from J, with 13 bases in between. The CDR3 consists of 13 residues. Per germline, CDR1 KGHDR and CDR2 SFDVKD.

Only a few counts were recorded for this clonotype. The chain's CDR3 is CSVDASQGSNYGYTF. In nucleotides, the CDR3 is TGCAGCGTTGACGCCTCACAGGGGAGCAACTATGGCTACACCTTC. The gene calls are TRBV29-1 and TRBJ1-2; TRBD1 aligns across 7 bases. The germline gives CDR1 SQVTM, CDR2 ANQGSEA. This CDR3 is 15 amino acids long. V was clipped by 3 bases and J by 2 bases; unmatched bases: 9.

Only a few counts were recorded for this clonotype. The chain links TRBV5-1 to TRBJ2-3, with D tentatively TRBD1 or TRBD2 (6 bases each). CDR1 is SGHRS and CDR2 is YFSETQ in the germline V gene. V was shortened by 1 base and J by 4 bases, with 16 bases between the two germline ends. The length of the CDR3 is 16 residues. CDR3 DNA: TGCGCCAGCAGCTTGACAGGGACGGGGGCAGCAGATACGCAGTATTTT. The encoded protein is CASSLTGTGAADTQYF. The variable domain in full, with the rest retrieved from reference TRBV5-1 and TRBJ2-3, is KAGVTQTPRYLIKTRGQQVTLSCSPISGHRSVSWYQQTPGQGLQFLFEYFSETQRNKGNFPGRFSGRQFSNSRSEMNVSTLELGDSALYLCASSLTGTGAADTQYFGPGTRLTVL.

The CDR3 loop is CASSLDRGGARYGYTF. CDR3 DNA: TGTGCCAGCAGCTTAGATAGGGGCGGGGCGAGATATGGCTACACCTTC. The V and J genes are TRBV7-2 and TRBJ1-2; a possible D gene is TRBD1 (5 bases). V lost 1 base to trimming and J lost 5 bases, with 17 bases between them. From germline, CDR1 is SGHTA and CDR2 FQGNSA. This CDR3 spans 16 amino acids.

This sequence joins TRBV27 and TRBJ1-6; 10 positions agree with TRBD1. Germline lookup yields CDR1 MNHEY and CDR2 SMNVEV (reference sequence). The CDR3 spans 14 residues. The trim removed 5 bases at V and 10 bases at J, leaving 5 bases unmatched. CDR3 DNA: TGTGCCAGCAGTGCCGGGACAGGGGCCTCACCCCTCCACTTT. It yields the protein CASSAGTGASPLHF.

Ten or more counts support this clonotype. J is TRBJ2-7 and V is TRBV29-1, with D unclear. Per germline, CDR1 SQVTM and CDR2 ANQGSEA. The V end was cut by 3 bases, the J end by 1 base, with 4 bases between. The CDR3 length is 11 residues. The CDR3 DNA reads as TGCAGCGTTGAGGCGTCCTACGAGCAGTACTTC. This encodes CSVEASYEQYF.

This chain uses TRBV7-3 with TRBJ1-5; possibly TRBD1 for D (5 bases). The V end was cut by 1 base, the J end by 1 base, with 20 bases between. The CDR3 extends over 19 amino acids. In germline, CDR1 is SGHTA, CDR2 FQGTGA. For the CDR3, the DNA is TGTGCCAGCAGCTTAAAGGCTCCAGGCCGCGGGGGAAGCAATCAGCCCCAGCATTTT. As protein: CASSLKAPGRGGSNQPQHF.

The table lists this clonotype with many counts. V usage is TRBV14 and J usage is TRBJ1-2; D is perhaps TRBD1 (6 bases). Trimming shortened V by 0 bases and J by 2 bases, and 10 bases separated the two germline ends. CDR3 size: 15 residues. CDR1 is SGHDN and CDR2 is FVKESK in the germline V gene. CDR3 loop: CASSQEGQGNYGYTF. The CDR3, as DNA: TGTGCCAGCAGCCAAGAAGGGCAGGGGAACTATGGCTACACCTTC.

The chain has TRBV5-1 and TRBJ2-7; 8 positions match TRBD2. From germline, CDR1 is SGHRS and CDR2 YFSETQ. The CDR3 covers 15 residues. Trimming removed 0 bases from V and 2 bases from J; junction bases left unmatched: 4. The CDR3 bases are TGCGCCAGCAGCTTGGCGGGGGGGCCCCCCTACGAGCAGTACTTC. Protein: CASSLAGGPPYEQYF.

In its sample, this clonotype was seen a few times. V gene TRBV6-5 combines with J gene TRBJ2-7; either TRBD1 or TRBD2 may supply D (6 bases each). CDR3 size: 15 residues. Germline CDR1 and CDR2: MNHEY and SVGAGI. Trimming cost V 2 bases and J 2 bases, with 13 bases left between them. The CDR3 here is CASSYRGAETYEQYF. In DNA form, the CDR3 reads TGTGCCAGCAGTTACAGGGGGGCAGAGACCTACGAGCAGTACTTC.

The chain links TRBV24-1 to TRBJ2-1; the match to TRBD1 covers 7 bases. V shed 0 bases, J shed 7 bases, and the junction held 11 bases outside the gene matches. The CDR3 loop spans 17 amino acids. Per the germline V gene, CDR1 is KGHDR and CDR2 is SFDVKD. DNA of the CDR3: TGTGCCACCAGTGATTTGGTTAAAGGGACAGTGGCTAATGAGCAGTTCTTC. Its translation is CATSDLVKGTVANEQFF.

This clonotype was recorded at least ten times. CDR3 protein: CASSFRGLGTDTQYF. In nucleotides, the CDR3 is TGCGCCAGCAGCTTCAGGGGACTGGGCACAGATACGCAGTATTTT. This chain links TRBV5-1 with TRBJ2-3, with D possibly being TRBD1 or TRBD2 (6 bases each). Germline V CDR1 and CDR2: SGHRS, YFSETQ. Trimming took off 2 bases at V and 1 base at J, with 11 bases between the two ends. The length of the CDR3 is 15 residues.

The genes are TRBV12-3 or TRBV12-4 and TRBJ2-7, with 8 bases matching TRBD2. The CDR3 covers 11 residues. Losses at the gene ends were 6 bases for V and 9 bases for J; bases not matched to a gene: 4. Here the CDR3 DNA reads TGTGCCAGCAGCCACCGGGGGGGGCAGTACTTC. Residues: CASSHRGGQYF.

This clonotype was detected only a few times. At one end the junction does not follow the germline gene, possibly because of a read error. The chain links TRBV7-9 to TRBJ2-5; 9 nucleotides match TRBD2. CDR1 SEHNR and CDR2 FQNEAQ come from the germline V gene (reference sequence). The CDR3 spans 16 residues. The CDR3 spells CASSLAGEIPQETQYF. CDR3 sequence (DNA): TGTGCCAGCAGTTTAGCGGGGGAAATCCCGCAAGAGACCCAGTACTTC.